This passage covers 2 T cell receptor beta chains from one sample sequenced in a study of T cells expressing NK-cell markers. TCRdb reprocessed the 5' RACE reads, with one entry per CDR3 protein and no DNA. Its table records 440,000 or so distinct CDR3 sequences. The source material was blood T cells: a sorted CD56 or NKG2C T cell subset, CD4+ or CD8+ T cells, or bulk PBMC T cells (not recorded which). Source of these receptors: a woman between 18 and 70 years old in good health.

The chain employs TRBV6-2 or TRBV6-3 and TRBJ2-3. Germline CDR1 reads MNHEY; CDR2 reads SVGEGT. CDR3 length: 14 residues. The CDR3 loop is CASSYGIGTDTQYF.

This chain connects TRBV4-3 to TRBJ2-3; lacking DNA, the TRBD1 call made by TCRdb goes unchecked. Germline CDR1 reads LGHNA; CDR2 reads YSLEER. The CDR3 is 16 residues long. CDR3 sequence: CASSQGAGSSTDTQYF.